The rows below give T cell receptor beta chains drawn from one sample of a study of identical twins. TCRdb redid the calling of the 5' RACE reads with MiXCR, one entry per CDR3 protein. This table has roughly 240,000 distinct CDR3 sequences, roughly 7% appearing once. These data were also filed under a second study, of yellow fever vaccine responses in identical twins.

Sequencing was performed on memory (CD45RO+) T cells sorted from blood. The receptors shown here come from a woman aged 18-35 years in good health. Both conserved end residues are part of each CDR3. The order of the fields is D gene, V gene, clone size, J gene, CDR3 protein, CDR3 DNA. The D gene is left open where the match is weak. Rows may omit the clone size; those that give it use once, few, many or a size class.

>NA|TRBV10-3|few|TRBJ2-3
CATEGEADTQYF
TGTGCCACCGAAGGAGAGGCAGATACGCAGTATTTT
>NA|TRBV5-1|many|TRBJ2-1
CASSLERAEQFF
TGCGCCAGCAGCCTTGAGCGGGCTGAGCAGTTCTTC
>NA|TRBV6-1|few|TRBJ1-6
CASSQGVRSPLHF
TGTGCCAGCAGCCAGGGTGTCCGTTCACCCCTCCACTTT
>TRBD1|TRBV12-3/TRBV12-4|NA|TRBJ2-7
CASSLGGLVGQRLYEQYF
TGTGCCAGCAGTTTAGGAGGGTTGGTGGGACAGCGACTCTACGAGCAGTACTTC
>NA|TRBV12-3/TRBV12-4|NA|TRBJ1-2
CASRKGTYGYTF
TGTGCCAGCAGAAAGGGTACCTATGGCTACACCTTC
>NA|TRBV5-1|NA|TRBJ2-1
CASSSYRDSYNEQFF
TGCGCCAGCAGTAGTTATCGGGACTCCTACAATGAGCAGTTCTTC
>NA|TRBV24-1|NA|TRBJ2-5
CATSGGALQETQYF
TGTGCCACCAGTGGGGGAGCACTTCAAGAGACCCAGTACTTC
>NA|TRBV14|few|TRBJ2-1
CASSPLAGLGNEQFF
TGTGCCAGCAGCCCATTGGCGGGATTGGGGAATGAGCAGTTCTTC
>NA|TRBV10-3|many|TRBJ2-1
CAISATRDEQFF
TGTGCCATCAGTGCGACTAGGGATGAGCAGTTCTTC
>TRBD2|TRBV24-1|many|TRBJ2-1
CATSDFTSGGAQQFF
TGTGCCACCAGTGATTTCACTAGCGGGGGGGCCCAGCAGTTCTTC
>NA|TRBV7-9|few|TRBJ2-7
CASSLEVAFYEQYF
TGTGCCAGCAGCTTAGAAGTCGCGTTCTACGAGCAGTACTTC
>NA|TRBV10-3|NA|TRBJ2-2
CAISESWSPGELFF
TGTGCCATCAGTGAGTCGTGGTCCCCCGGGGAGCTGTTTTTT
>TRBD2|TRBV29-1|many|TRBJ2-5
CSVPGLAGVETQYF
TGCAGCGTTCCCGGACTAGCGGGAGTGGAGACCCAGTACTTC
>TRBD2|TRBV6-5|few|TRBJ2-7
CASSYLTPGLAGGRNEQYF
TGTGCCAGCAGTTACCTCACACCGGGACTAGCGGGGGGGAGGAACGAGCAGTACTTC
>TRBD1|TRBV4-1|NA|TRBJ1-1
CASSQWTGWLDTEAFF
TGCGCCAGCAGCCAATGGACAGGTTGGTTGGACACTGAAGCTTTCTTT
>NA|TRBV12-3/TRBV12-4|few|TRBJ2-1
CASRAAGSYNEQFF
TGTGCCAGCAGGGCCGCGGGTTCCTACAATGAGCAGTTCTTC
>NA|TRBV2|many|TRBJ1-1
CASGGKTASEAFF
TGTGCCAGCGGCGGAAAGACAGCTAGTGAAGCTTTCTTT
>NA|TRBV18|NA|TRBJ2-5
CASSPQAETQYF
TGTGCCAGCTCACCACAGGCAGAGACCCAGTACTTC
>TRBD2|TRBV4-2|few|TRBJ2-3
CASSLGNGASGRKTDTQYF
TGTGCCAGCAGCCTAGGAAACGGGGCTAGCGGGAGAAAGACAGATACGCAGTATTTT
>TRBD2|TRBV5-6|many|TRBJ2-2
CASSPPVGGAGELFF
TGTGCCAGCAGCCCACCTGTGGGGGGGGCCGGGGAGCTGTTTTTT
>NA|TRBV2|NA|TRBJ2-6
CAISNGANVLTF
TGTGCCATCAGTAATGGGGCCAACGTCCTGACTTTC
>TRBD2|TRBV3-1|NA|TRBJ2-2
CASSQGAGANGELFF
TGTGCCAGCAGCCAAGGCGCGGGAGCGAACGGGGAGCTGTTTTTT
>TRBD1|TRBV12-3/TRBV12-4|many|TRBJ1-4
CASSLRTGVEKLFF
TGTGCCAGCAGTTTACGGACAGGGGTTGAAAAACTGTTTTTT
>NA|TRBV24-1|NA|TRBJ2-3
CATSDLGGTGPTDTQYF
TGTGCCACCAGTGACTTAGGGGGGACTGGACCCACAGATACGCAGTATTTT
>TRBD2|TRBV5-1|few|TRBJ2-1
CASRTKREVPYNEQFF
TGCGCCAGCAGAACAAAGCGGGAGGTTCCCTACAATGAGCAGTTCTTC
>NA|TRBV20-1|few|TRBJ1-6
CSARLPGQLGSPLHF
TGCAGTGCCCGCCTCCCGGGCCAGTTGGGTTCACCCCTCCACTTT
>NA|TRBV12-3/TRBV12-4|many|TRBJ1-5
CASRTGNQPQHF
TGTGCCAGCAGGACCGGCAATCAGCCCCAGCATTTT
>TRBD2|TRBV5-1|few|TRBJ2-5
CASSPGGDQETQYF
TGCGCCAGCAGCCCGGGGGGGGACCAAGAGACCCAGTACTTC
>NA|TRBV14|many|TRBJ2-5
CASSQGRGPIQETQYF
TGTGCCAGCAGCCAAGGAAGGGGACCAATACAAGAGACCCAGTACTTC
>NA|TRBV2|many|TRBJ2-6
CASSERGLSAF
TGTGCCAGCAGTGAAAGGGGTTTGTCGGCTTTC
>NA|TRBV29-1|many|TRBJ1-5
CSVEVGGGNQPQHF
TGCAGCGTTGAAGTTGGGGGGGGCAATCAGCCCCAGCATTTT
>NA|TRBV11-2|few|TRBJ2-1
CASSSLNPGRMDNEQFF
TGTGCCAGCAGCTCTCTCAATCCCGGGAGAATGGACAATGAGCAGTTCTTC
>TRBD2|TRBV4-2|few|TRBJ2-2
CASRGGLANTGELFF
TGTGCCAGCAGGGGCGGACTAGCGAACACCGGGGAGCTGTTTTTT
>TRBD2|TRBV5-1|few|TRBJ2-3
CASSFSGGAVDTQYF
TGCGCCAGCAGCTTTAGCGGGGGGGCAGTAGATACGCAGTATTTT
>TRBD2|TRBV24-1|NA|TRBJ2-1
CATSGFGGRAYNEQFF
TGTGCCACCAGTGGATTTGGCGGGAGGGCCTACAATGAGCAGTTCTTC
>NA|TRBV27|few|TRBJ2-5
CASSLSSPRIETQYF
TGTGCCAGCAGTTTATCGTCCCCGCGTATAGAGACCCAGTACTTC
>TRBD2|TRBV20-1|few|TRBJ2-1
CSASARGGGARNNEQFF
TGCAGTGCTAGTGCCCGGGGCGGGGGGGCCAGGAATAATGAGCAGTTCTTC
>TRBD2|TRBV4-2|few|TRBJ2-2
CASSGRVSAGGPDTGELFF
TGTGCCAGCAGCGGCCGCGTATCGGCGGGAGGGCCCGACACCGGGGAGCTGTTTTTT
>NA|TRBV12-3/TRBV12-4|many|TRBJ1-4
CASSFTGGGGEKLFF
TGTGCCAGCAGTTTCACCGGGGGAGGGGGAGAAAAACTGTTTTTT
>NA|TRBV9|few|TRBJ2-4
CASSVAPSEDIQYF
TGTGCCAGCAGCGTAGCTCCTAGCGAGGACATTCAGTACTTC
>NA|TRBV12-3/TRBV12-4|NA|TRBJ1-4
CASTERGSNEKLFF
TGTGCCAGCACGGAGCGGGGCTCCAATGAAAAACTGTTTTTT
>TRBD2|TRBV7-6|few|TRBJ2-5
CASSLGDRTSGETQYF
TGTGCCAGCAGCTTAGGGGATAGGACTAGCGGGGAGACCCAGTACTTC